Listed below are T cell receptor beta chains from one sample, sequenced in a study of T cell responses to AZD1222 COVID-19 vaccine. Measured with immunoSEQ multiplex PCR; TCRdb has only the in-frame clones, and not every one. The repertoire holds about 200,000 clones, with roughly 94% as singletons. This sample comprised peripheral blood, obtained 28 days after the second dose of the MenACWY control vaccine. Receptors originate from an adult who received the MenACWY meningococcal vaccine as a control. The CDR3 runs from the conserved cysteine through the conserved F or W. Each record gives: D gene, V gene, J gene, clone size, CDR3 DNA, CDR3 protein. D genes are given only for firm matches. Clone size is stated in some rows and not others, as once, few, many or a class when expanded.

-	TRBV20-1	TRBJ2-1	-	TGCAGTGCTAGTGAGGACCCTACCCCATACAATGAGCAGTTCTTC	CSASEDPTPYNEQFF
-	TRBV15	TRBJ1-1	-	TGTGCCACCAGCAGAGAGGAGGCCGTTCCGAGGACTGAAGCTTTCTTT	CATSREEAVPRTEAFF
-	TRBV27	TRBJ1-1	-	TGTGCCAGCAGTGCCCGACGGATGAACACTGAAGCTTTCTTT	CASSARRMNTEAFF
-	TRBV5-1	TRBJ2-2	-	TGCGCCAGCAGACCGGGAGCGGGCGGGGAGCTGTTTTTT	CASRPGAGGELFF
-	TRBV27	TRBJ2-7	-	TGTGCCAGCAGTTTAACGTCCTCCCCCCGATACGAGCAGTACTTC	CASSLTSSPRYEQYF
-	TRBV19	TRBJ2-1	-	TGTGCCAGTAGTATGAGTTGGGGGGTTTCTGATGAGCAGTTCTTC	CASSMSWGVSDEQFF
TRBD1	TRBV30	TRBJ1-4	-	TGTGCCTGGAGTACCCCGACAGGGGGGAGTGAAAAACTGTTTTTT	CAWSTPTGGSEKLFF
-	TRBV6-5	TRBJ2-3	-	TGTGCCAGCAGTAACTACAGGGGCGGGGGCACAGATACGCAGTATTTT	CASSNYRGGGTDTQYF
-	TRBV2	TRBJ1-5	-	TGTGCCAGCAGTGTTTCGGGCCGCAATCAGCCCCAGCATTTT	CASSVSGRNQPQHF
TRBD1	TRBV7-2	TRBJ2-2	-	TGTGCCAGCAGCTTCCGGACAGGAAACACCGGGGAGCTGTTTTTT	CASSFRTGNTGELFF
TRBD1	TRBV4-3	TRBJ2-1	-	TGCGCCAGCAGCCATACAGGGGGCCAAGAGCAGTTCTTC	CASSHTGGQEQFF
TRBD1	TRBV14	TRBJ1-2	-	TGTGCCAGCAGCCAAGGCAGGGGGCCAAGAGAGGGCTACACCTTC	CASSQGRGPREGYTF
TRBD2	TRBV19	TRBJ2-3	-	TGTGCCAGTAGTACCCTCTCTAGCGGATGGCGCACAGATACGCAGTATTTT	CASSTLSSGWRTDTQYF
TRBD1	TRBV18	TRBJ1-5	-	TGTGCCAGCTCACCTACAGGGGGCGAGAGCAATCAGCCCCAGCATTTT	CASSPTGGESNQPQHF
TRBD2	TRBV5-6	TRBJ2-1	-	TGTGCCAGCAACAGCGGGGAACGGTACAATGAGCAGTTCTTC	CASNSGERYNEQFF
-	TRBV7-9	TRBJ2-7	-	TGTGCCAGCAGCTCGCTGGGGGAAGAGCAGTACTTC	CASSSLGEEQYF
TRBD2	TRBV5-1	TRBJ2-5	-	TGCGCCAGCAGCTTGGGAACGGGAGGCTGGGAGACCCAGTACTTC	CASSLGTGGWETQYF
-	TRBV7-8	TRBJ1-3	-	TGTGCCAGCAGCTTGGACATCCGCTCTGGAAACACCATATATTTT	CASSLDIRSGNTIYF
-	TRBV6-2/TRBV6-3	TRBJ2-5	-	TGTGCCAGCAGTAAGCGGGACCAAGAGACCCAGTACTTC	CASSKRDQETQYF
-	TRBV28	TRBJ1-2	-	TGTGCCAGCAGTTTATGGCAGACTTATGGCTACACCTTC	CASSLWQTYGYTF
TRBD1	TRBV2	TRBJ2-2	-	TGTGCCAGCAACGACAGGGGAAACACCGGGGAGCTGTTTTTT	CASNDRGNTGELFF
-	TRBV6-4	TRBJ2-2	-	TGTGCCAGCAGTGACTCCCGGGTCGGGGAGCTGTTTTTT	CASSDSRVGELFF
-	TRBV19	TRBJ1-2	few	TGTGCCAGTAGTATAGAAAGGAGGAATGCGGACTATGGCTACACCTTC	CASSIERRNADYGYTF
TRBD1	TRBV5-6	TRBJ2-3	-	TGTGCCAGCAGCTTGGGATGGGGACAGGGGGCCGCAGATACGCAGTATTTT	CASSLGWGQGAADTQYF
-	TRBV30	TRBJ1-4	-	TGTGCCTGGAGTGTTGGTGGAGCCGAAAAACTGTTTTTT	CAWSVGGAEKLFF
TRBD1	TRBV3-1/TRBV3-2	TRBJ2-7	-	TGTGCCAGCAGCCAAAGTTGGGACAGGGGAACCTACGAGCAGTACTTC	CASSQSWDRGTYEQYF
TRBD1	TRBV27	TRBJ2-7	-	TGTGCCAGCAGTAAAGCACAGGGGAGCGTGGGTTACGAGCAGTACTTC	CASSKAQGSVGYEQYF
-	TRBV9	TRBJ2-1	-	TGTGCCAGCAGCGTAGTGCCGATCCTGGCGGGAACAAAAAACAATGAGCAGTTCTTC	CASSVVPILAGTKNNEQFF